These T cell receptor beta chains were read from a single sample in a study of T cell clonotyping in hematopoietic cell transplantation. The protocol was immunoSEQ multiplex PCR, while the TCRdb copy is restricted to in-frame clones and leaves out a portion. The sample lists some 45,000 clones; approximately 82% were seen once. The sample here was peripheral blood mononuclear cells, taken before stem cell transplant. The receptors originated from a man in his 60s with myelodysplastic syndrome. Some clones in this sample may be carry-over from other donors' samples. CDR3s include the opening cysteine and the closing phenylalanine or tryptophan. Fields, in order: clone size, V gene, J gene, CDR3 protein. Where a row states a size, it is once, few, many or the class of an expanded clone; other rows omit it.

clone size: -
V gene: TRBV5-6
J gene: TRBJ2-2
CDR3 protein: CASSLRQGRVFF

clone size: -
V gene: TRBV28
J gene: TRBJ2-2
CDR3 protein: CASKVPSPNTGELFF

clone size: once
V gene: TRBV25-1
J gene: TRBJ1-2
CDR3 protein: CASKSSTAPNDYTF

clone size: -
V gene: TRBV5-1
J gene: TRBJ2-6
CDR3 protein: CASSLTGTGANVLTF

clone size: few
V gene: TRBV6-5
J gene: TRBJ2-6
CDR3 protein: CASSYSVLAGANVLTF

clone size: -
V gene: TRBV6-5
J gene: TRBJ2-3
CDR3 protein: CASSYLGDFGDTQYF

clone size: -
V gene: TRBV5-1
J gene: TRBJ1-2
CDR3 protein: CASSLVSGQGQNGYTF

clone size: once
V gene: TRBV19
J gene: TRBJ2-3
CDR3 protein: CATESAGGTDTQYF

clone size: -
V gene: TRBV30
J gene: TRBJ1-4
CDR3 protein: CAWSGGANQKLFF

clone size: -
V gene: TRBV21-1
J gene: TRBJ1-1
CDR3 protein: CASTQGDRHTEAFF

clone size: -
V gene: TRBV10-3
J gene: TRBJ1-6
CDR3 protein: CAISESKSGGNSPLHF

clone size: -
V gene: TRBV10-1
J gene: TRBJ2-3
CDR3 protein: CASSEGGGKDTQYF

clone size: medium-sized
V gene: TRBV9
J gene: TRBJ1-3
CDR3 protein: CASRGTDRYTIYF

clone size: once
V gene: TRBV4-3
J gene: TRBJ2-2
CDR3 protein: CASSQQIFGELFF

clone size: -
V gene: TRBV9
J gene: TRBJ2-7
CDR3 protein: CASSAFEGHLYEQYF

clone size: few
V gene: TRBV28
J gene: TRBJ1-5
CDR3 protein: CASSFASTGSQPQHF

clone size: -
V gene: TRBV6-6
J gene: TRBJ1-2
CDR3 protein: CASSSELYGYTF

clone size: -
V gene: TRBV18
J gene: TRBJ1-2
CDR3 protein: CASSPDRDANYGYTF

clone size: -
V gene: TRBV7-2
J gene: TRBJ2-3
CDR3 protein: CASSLAQRVTDTQYF

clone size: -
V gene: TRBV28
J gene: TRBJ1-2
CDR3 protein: CASRVQSSGYTF

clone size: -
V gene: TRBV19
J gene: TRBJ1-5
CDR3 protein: CASSIAGIGPQHF

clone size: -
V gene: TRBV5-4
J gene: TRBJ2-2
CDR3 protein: CASSFEQGRNTGELFF

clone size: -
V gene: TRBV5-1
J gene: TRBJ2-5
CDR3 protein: CASSRTSGETQYF

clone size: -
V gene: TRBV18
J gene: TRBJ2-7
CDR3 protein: CASSPPPGEVYEQYF

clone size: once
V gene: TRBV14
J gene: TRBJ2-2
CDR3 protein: CASSPLRDRETGELFF

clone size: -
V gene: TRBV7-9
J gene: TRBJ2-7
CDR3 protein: CASSPDYSYEQYF

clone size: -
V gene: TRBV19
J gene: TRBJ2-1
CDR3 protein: CASSRTSGGGYNEQFF

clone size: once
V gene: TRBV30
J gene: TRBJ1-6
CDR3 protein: CAWSVGGSSRHF

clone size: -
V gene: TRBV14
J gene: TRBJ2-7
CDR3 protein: CASSQGEGRRYEQYF

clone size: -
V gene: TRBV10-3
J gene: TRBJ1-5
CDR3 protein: CAISAGRGDQPQHF

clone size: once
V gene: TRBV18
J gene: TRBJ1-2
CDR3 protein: CASSPRDNNYGYTF

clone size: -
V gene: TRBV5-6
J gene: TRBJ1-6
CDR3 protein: CASSLGRQNSPLHF

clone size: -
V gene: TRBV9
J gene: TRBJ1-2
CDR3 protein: CASSGQGRGNYGYTF

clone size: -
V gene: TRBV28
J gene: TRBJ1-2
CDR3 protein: CASSLSTNYTF

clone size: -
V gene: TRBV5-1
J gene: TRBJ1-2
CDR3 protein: CASSLQGQGGDGYTF

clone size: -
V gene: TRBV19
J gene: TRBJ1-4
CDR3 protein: CASSWTATNEKLFF

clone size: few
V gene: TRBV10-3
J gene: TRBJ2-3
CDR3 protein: CAIKGGGTDTQYF

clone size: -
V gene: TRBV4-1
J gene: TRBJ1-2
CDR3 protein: CASSQALTGTGRYGYTF

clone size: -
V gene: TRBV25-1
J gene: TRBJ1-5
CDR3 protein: CASSELSGSNQPQHF

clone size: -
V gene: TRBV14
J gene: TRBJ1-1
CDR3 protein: CASRDRDNTEAFF

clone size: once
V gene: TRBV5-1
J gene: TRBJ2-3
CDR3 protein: CASRLADSTDTQYF

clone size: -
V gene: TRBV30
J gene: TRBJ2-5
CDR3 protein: CAWVPKGGFQETQYF

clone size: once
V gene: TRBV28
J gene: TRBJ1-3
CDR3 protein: CASSFSQLSGNTIYF

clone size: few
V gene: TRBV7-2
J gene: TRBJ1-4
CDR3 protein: CASSLLGGGGEKLFF

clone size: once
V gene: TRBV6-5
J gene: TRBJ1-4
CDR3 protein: CASRTNHGKNEKLFF

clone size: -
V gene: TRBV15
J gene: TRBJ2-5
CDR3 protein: CATSRAPGRGAGETQYF

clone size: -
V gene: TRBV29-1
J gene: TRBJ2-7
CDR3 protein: CSAAWDTSYEQYF

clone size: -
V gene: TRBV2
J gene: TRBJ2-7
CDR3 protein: CASERAQNYEQYF

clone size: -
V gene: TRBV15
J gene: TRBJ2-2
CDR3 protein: CATSRDSQGAYGTGELFF

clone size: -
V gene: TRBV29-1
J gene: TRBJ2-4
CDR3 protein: CSVSRFDGIQYF

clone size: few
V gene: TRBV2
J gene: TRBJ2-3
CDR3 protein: CASLSTDTQYF

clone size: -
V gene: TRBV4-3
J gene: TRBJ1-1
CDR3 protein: CASSQEDRNTEAFF

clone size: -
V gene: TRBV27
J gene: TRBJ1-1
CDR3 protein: CASSPAGSRSNTEAFF

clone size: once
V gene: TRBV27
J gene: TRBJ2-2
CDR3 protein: CASSPHDRGRGELFF

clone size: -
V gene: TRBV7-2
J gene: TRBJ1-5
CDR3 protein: CASSLGVGQPQHF

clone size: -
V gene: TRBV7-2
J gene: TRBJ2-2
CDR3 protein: CASSQRAVAANTGELFF

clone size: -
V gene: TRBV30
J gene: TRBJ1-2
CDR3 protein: CAWRLSGQVYGYTF

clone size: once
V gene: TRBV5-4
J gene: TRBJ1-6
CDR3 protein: CASSSAGTGGTISSPLHF